These T cell receptor beta chains were read from a single sample in a study of T cell responses to AZD1222 COVID-19 vaccine. TCRdb's table, derived via immunoSEQ multiplex PCR, lists solely in-frame clones and lacks some. The repertoire holds about 120,000 clones, with just over 85% as singletons. Specimen: peripheral blood, collected on day 0 of AZD1222 vaccination. All receptors derive from an adult in good health. Each CDR3 is given with its conserved first and last residue. D genes are given only for firm matches. Size is stated for part of the rows, as once, few or many counts, or as a class when the clone is expanded.

TGTGCCAGCAGTCCCTGGCAGGGCTACGAGCAGTACTTC	CASSPWQGYEQYF	-	-	TRBJ2-7	TRBV12-3/TRBV12-4
TGTGCCAGCAGCTTAGCGCGACAGATGGAGACCCAGTACTTC	CASSLARQMETQYF	-	-	TRBJ2-5	TRBV11-2
TGTGCCAGCAGTGATCTAGGGACTCCTTTGGGTGAGCAGTTCTTC	CASSDLGTPLGEQFF	-	once	TRBJ2-1	TRBV2
TGTGCTACCCAGGGGGATAGCAATCAGCCCCAGCATTTT	CATQGDSNQPQHF	TRBD1	-	TRBJ1-5	TRBV6-5
TGCAGCGTTGATGGGACAGGGGGAGAGACCCAGTACTTC	CSVDGTGGETQYF	TRBD1	once	TRBJ2-5	TRBV29-1
TGCGCCAGCAGCCTAACAGGACCGGGGACCGGGGAGCTGTTTTTT	CASSLTGPGTGELFF	-	-	TRBJ2-2	TRBV5-1
TGTGCCAGCAGCTTAGAACTAGCCAGCAATGAGCAGTTCTTC	CASSLELASNEQFF	-	-	TRBJ2-1	TRBV11-3
TGTGCCAGCAGCTTAGTTTCGGAGACCCAGTACTTC	CASSLVSETQYF	-	-	TRBJ2-5	TRBV7-9
TGCGCCAGCAGCGTCTCCGGGATAGGGGATTACGAGCAGTACTTC	CASSVSGIGDYEQYF	-	-	TRBJ2-7	TRBV5-1
TGTGCCACAGGAGTGGGGGAGAACTATGGCTACACCTTC	CATGVGENYGYTF	-	-	TRBJ1-2	TRBV28
TGTGCTAGCAGCTCTTCCCAGTATGAAAAACTGTTTTTT	CASSSSQYEKLFF	-	-	TRBJ1-4	TRBV7-7
TGTGCCAGCAGCTTCGGGACAGGGAACACTGAAGCTTTCTTT	CASSFGTGNTEAFF	TRBD1	-	TRBJ1-1	TRBV7-2
TGTGCCACCAGCCACGGGAGGGGAGGAGGGGAGCTGTTTTTT	CATSHGRGGGELFF	TRBD2	-	TRBJ2-2	TRBV15
TGTGCCAGCAGTTTCGCTTCCCTGGGAAGCAATCAGCCCCAGCATTTT	CASSFASLGSNQPQHF	-	-	TRBJ1-5	TRBV28
TGTGCCAGCAGCCAAGATAAGTCGGCCGTCTACGAGCAGTACTTC	CASSQDKSAVYEQYF	-	-	TRBJ2-7	TRBV4-2
TGTGCCAGCAGCTCCATCCGGGGTAGCACAGATACGCAGTATTTT	CASSSIRGSTDTQYF	-	-	TRBJ2-3	TRBV11-2
TGTGCCAGCAGCTTAGGGGGACACGACACTGAAGCTTTCTTT	CASSLGGHDTEAFF	-	-	TRBJ1-1	TRBV7-6
TGTGCCAGTATTTCGGACAGGCTGAACACTGAAGCTTTCTTT	CASISDRLNTEAFF	TRBD1	-	TRBJ1-1	TRBV19
TGTGCCAGCAGCTTAGGGGGGGTTGCCGTAGGCTACACCTTC	CASSLGGVAVGYTF	-	-	TRBJ1-2	TRBV7-2
TGTGCCTGGGGTAAAGACTATGGCTACACCTTC	CAWGKDYGYTF	-	-	TRBJ1-2	TRBV30
TGTGCCAGCAGCTTTAGCGGGAGTCAAGAGACCCAGTACTTC	CASSFSGSQETQYF	TRBD2	-	TRBJ2-5	TRBV7-2
TGTGCCAGCAGCTTAGAAGCCGGGACAGGGACCTACGAGCAGTACTTC	CASSLEAGTGTYEQYF	TRBD1	-	TRBJ2-7	TRBV11-2
TGTGCCAGTAGTATCGGGGGACCGTATAATTCACCCCTCCACTTT	CASSIGGPYNSPLHF	-	-	TRBJ1-6	TRBV19
TGTGCCACCAGCAACGGGGTATGGGATGAGCAGTTCTTC	CATSNGVWDEQFF	-	-	TRBJ2-1	TRBV15
TGTGCCAGCTTCAGGTATAACTATGGCTACACCTTC	CASFRYNYGYTF	-	few	TRBJ1-2	TRBV6-5
TGTGCCAGCAGTCGAAGAGATATAATACAAGAGACCCAGTACTTC	CASSRRDIIQETQYF	-	-	TRBJ2-5	TRBV6-6
TGTGCCAGCAGTTTTCGACCCGGGGGGGAGCAGTACTTC	CASSFRPGGEQYF	TRBD2	-	TRBJ2-7	TRBV28
TGTGCCAGCAGCTTGGACCCGGATCAGGCAGGAAGGTACTTC	CASSLDPDQAGRYF	-	-	TRBJ2-4	TRBV5-6
TGTGCCAGCAGCTCCCGGGACAGAACCTACGAGCAGTACTTC	CASSSRDRTYEQYF	TRBD1	-	TRBJ2-7	TRBV9
TGCGCCAGCAGCCCCGAGGGCCAAAACATTCAGTACTTC	CASSPEGQNIQYF	-	-	TRBJ2-4	TRBV5-1
TGTGCCAGCAGCCCGAGCGGGGGGATGACAGATACGCAGTATTTT	CASSPSGGMTDTQYF	TRBD2	-	TRBJ2-3	TRBV5-4
TGTGCCAGCAGTTTACCAGGGCTCTACGAGCAGTACTTC	CASSLPGLYEQYF	-	-	TRBJ2-7	TRBV28
TGTGCCAGCAGTTTTGGTGGGGGTGGGAGTGAGCAGTTCTTC	CASSFGGGGSEQFF	-	-	TRBJ2-1	TRBV27
TGCGCCAGCAGCCTCACTAGCGAGCCCTACGAGCAGTACTTC	CASSLTSEPYEQYF	TRBD2	-	TRBJ2-7	TRBV5-1
TGCGCCAGCAGCCCAGGGGAAGGGAGCTATGGCTACACCTTC	CASSPGEGSYGYTF	-	-	TRBJ1-2	TRBV5-1